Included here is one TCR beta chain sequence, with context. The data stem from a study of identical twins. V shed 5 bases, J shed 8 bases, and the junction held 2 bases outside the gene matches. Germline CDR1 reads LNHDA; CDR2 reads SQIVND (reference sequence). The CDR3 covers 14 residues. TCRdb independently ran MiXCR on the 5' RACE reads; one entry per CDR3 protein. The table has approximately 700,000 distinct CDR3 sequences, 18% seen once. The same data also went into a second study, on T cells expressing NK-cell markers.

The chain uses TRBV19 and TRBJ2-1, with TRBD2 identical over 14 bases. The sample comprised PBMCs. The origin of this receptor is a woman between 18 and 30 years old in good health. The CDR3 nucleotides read TGTGCCAGTAGTGGGACTAGCGGGAGTTATGAGCAGTTCTTC. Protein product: CASSGTSGSYEQFF.